What follows are 20 T cell receptor beta chains derived from one specimen sequenced in a study of blood T cell repertoires in COVID-19. The assay was immunoSEQ multiplex PCR, and TCRdb's table has in-frame clones only and misses some. Of over 150,000 clones in the sample, around 84% were seen once. Material for sequencing was peripheral blood. The receptors here all came from a woman older than 75 with COVID-19, enrolled during active disease.

J is TRBJ2-6 and V is TRBV5-1, with 11 bases aligning to TRBD2. This CDR3 has 20 residues. V gave up 0 bases and J gave up 2 bases; unmatched junction bases: 10. Germline V gene sequence: CDR1 SGHRS, CDR2 YFSETQ. The CDR3 bases are TGCGCCAGCAGCTTGGATCGAAGTAGCGGGAGGGCCACTGGGGCCAACGTCCTGACTTTC. This gives the protein CASSLDRSSGRATGANVLTF.

A single count supports this clone. J is TRBJ2-1 and V is TRBV21-1; the table assigns TRBD2, which was not confirmed against the DNA. TRBV21-1 is a known pseudogene. The CDR3 is 17 amino acids. This CDR3 reads CASSKGVSGSPYNEQFF. In DNA form, the CDR3 reads TGTGCCAGCAGCAAAGGAGTTAGCGGGAGTCCCTACAATGAGCAGTTCTTC.

The chain has TRBV5-1 and TRBJ2-3; TRBD1 matches at 7 bases. The length of the CDR3 is 14 residues. Germline CDR1 SGHRS, CDR2 YFSETQ. V shed 4 bases and J 6 bases; nucleotides not matched to a gene: 8. The CDR3 spells CASSNRQGRDTQYF. CDR3 DNA: TGCGCCAGCAGCAATAGACAGGGTCGGGATACGCAGTATTTT.

V gene TRBV27 combines with J gene TRBJ1-1; 8 bases line up with TRBD1. The germline gives CDR1 MNHEY, CDR2 SMNVEV (reference sequence). J gave up 1 base and V 5 bases, and 6 bases lay outside the gene matches. The CDR3 runs 15 residues. CDR3 region: CASSPQGAPNTEAFF. The DNA for the CDR3 is TGTGCCAGCAGTCCTCAGGGGGCGCCGAACACTGAAGCTTTCTTT.

This clone was seen only once. The V call is TRBV29-1, the J call TRBJ1-5; TRBD1 matches at 7 bases. Germline CDR1 and CDR2: SQVTM and ANQGSEA. Trimming took 7 bases from V and 3 from J; bases not matched to a gene: 6. The CDR3 covers 13 residues. The CDR3 spells CSAADRFNQPQHF. Here the CDR3 DNA reads TGCAGCGCCGCGGACAGGTTCAATCAGCCCCAGCATTTT. Filled out from reference TRBV29-1 and TRBJ1-5, the complete variable domain reads SAVISQKPSRDICQRGTSLTIQCQVDSQVTMMFWYRQQPGQSLTLIATANQGSEATYESGFVIDKFPISRPNLTFSTLTVSNMSPEDSSIYLCSAADRFNQPQHFGDGTRLSIL.

This clone has only one observation. The chain is built from TRBV28 and TRBJ1-5; unclear D gene. The CDR3 covers 15 residues. Trimming cost V 6 bases and J 1 base, with 13 bases left between them. Germline CDR1 reads MDHEN; CDR2 reads SYDVKM. The CDR3 nucleotides are TGTGCCAGCAGATTGGAGGCGGGAAGCAATCAGCCCCAGCATTTT. It translates to CASRLEAGSNQPQHF.

This chain joins TRBV5-4 and TRBJ2-2; 7 bases map to TRBD1. CDR1 SGHNT and CDR2 YYREEE come from the germline V gene (reference sequence). The CDR3 totals 15 residues. J lost 6 bases, V lost 0 bases, and 5 bases had no gene match. The CDR3 DNA follows: TGTGCCAGCAGCTTGGGACAGGGTCGGTCCGGGGAGCTGTTTTTT. The encoded protein is CASSLGQGRSGELFF. Full variable domain (missing parts from reference TRBV5-4 and TRBJ2-2): ETGVTQSPTHLIKTRGQQVTLRCSSQSGHNTVSWYQQALGQGPQFIFQYYREEENGRGNFPPRFSGLQFPNYSSELNVNALELDDSALYLCASSLGQGRSGELFFGEGSRLTVL.

The chain recombines TRBV5-8 with TRBJ1-1; the D is unclear. The V gene lost 4 bases and the J gene lost 0 bases, with 10 bases spanning the gap. Germline V gene lookup returns CDR1 SGHTS and CDR2 YDEGEE. The CDR3 spans 14 residues. The CDR3 coding sequence is TGTGCCAGCAGCCCCCGAGGGCTGAACACTGAAGCTTTCTTT. Its translation: CASSPRGLNTEAFF.

The chain recombines TRBV7-3 with TRBJ2-7; a weak D match, TRBD2 (5 bases). V shed 5 bases and J shed 2 bases, with 16 bases lying between them. This CDR3 is 15 amino acids long. Germline-derived CDR1 and CDR2 are SGHTA and FQGTGA. DNA of the CDR3: TGTGCCAGCAGCATCGGGATAGGGCAGGCCTACGAGCAGTACTTC. This sequence encodes CASSIGIGQAYEQYF.

The chain uses TRBV6-2 or TRBV6-3 and TRBJ1-5; D is undetermined. The germline V and J ends were trimmed by 0 bases and 7 bases, with 13 bases remaining between them. CDR1 MNHEY and CDR2 SVGEGT come from the germline V gene. The CDR3 contains 15 residues. The CDR3 region has the DNA TGTGCCAGCAGTTACTCGATCGCGGATGGCCAGCCCCAGCATTTT. This translates into CASSYSIADGQPQHF.

The chain carries TRBV7-2 and TRBJ2-1; 8 bases align to TRBD2. J gave up 0 bases and V 5 bases, and 9 bases lay outside the gene matches. The germline V gene encodes CDR1 SGHTA and CDR2 FQGNSA. The CDR3 loop spans 17 amino acids. The CDR3 reads CASSPRTSLSSYNEQFF. The CDR3 DNA follows: TGTGCCAGCAGCCCGAGGACTAGCTTAAGCTCCTACAATGAGCAGTTCTTC.

This clone was counted a few times. The chain employs TRBV28 and TRBJ2-7, with D tentatively TRBD2 (5 bases). The V end lost 6 bases, the J end lost 2 bases, and 20 bases lay between the germline ends. This CDR3 contains 16 residues. Germline V gene sequence: CDR1 MDHEN, CDR2 SYDVKM. The CDR3 loop reads CASSPIAFTGTYEQYF. Written as DNA, the CDR3 is TGTGCCAGCAGCCCGATAGCCTTCACCGGGACCTACGAGCAGTACTTC.

This clone showed up just once. This sequence joins TRBV5-4 and TRBJ2-2; perhaps TRBD2 as D (5 bases). The V end lost 6 bases, the J end lost 5 bases, and 14 bases lay between the germline ends. CDR3 length equals 14 residues. Germline V gene lookup returns CDR1 SGHNT and CDR2 YYREEE (reference sequence). This CDR3 is CASTVLGRTGELFF. CDR3 nucleotide sequence: TGTGCCAGCACCGTCTTAGGGAGAACCGGGGAGCTGTTTTTT.

CDR3 loop: CASRLLIRSYQPQHF. For the CDR3, the DNA is TGTGCCAGTAGACTACTCATCCGGAGCTATCAGCCCCAGCATTTT. V and J are TRBV19 and TRBJ1-5; D not certain. This CDR3 is built from 15 residues. CDR1 is LNHDA, CDR2 SQIVND, per germline (reference sequence). V dropped 6 bases and J dropped 5 bases, with 17 bases sitting between them.

The chain links TRBV10-3 to TRBJ2-1; 9 bases fit TRBD2. J was trimmed by 0 bases and V by 6 bases; bases with no gene match: 6. This CDR3 spans 16 amino acids. Per the germline V gene, CDR1 is ENHRY and CDR2 is SYGVKD. The CDR3, as DNA: TGTGCCATCAGCATAGCGGGGGAGAGCTCCTACAATGAGCAGTTCTTC. This translates into CAISIAGESSYNEQFF.

The genes are TRBV12-3 or TRBV12-4 and TRBJ1-1; the D gene is possibly TRBD1 (5 bases). V dropped 5 bases and J dropped 11 bases, with 15 bases sitting between them. The CDR3 has 12 amino acids. This chain's CDR3 is CASSIQVTSAFF. DNA for the CDR3: TGTGCCAGCAGTATACAGGTCACGTCGGCTTTCTTT.

The chain combines TRBV6-5 with TRBJ1-4, with a possible D match to TRBD1 (5 bases). CDR1 is MNHEY and CDR2 is SVGAGI in the germline V gene. The CDR3 covers 15 residues. V lost 5 bases to trimming and J lost 0 bases, with 10 bases between them. Here the CDR3 reads CASSRQLATNEKLFF. The CDR3 DNA reads as TGTGCCAGCAGTCGACAGCTTGCAACTAATGAAAAACTGTTTTTT.

For this clone: Other DNA sequences in this specimen translate into the identical CDR3. The chain recombines TRBV9 with TRBJ2-2; 12 nucleotides align to TRBD1. The CDR3 spans 17 residues. The germline CDR1 and CDR2 sequences are SGDLS and YYNGEE. After removal of 0 bases from V and 5 bases from J, the junction contained 5 bases not matched to a gene. The CDR3 region has the DNA TGTGCCAGCAGCGTAGGTGGGACAGGGGGCGGTACCGGGGAGCTGTTTTTT. Translation gives CASSVGGTGGGTGELFF.

The chain carries TRBV28 and TRBJ1-1; D is perhaps TRBD1 (5 bases). The CDR3 runs 15 residues. Trimming pared 9 bases from V and 4 bases from J, leaving 21 bases between. Looked up from germline, CDR1 is MDHEN and CDR2 is SYDVKM. CDR3 residues: CASTGALGTTTEAFF. CDR3 coding DNA: TGTGCCAGTACTGGGGCGCTTGGTACGACCACTGAAGCTTTCTTT.

This rearrangement joins TRBV28 to TRBJ2-7, with D tentatively TRBD2 (5 bases). Germline lookup yields CDR1 MDHEN and CDR2 SYDVKM. The CDR3 runs 15 residues. Trimming left V 6 bases short and J 6 bases short, with 21 bases between. This chain's CDR3 is CASSSEGAGLGEQYF. CDR3 bases: TGTGCCAGCAGCTCAGAGGGTGCAGGACTGGGCGAGCAGTACTTC.